The rows below give T cell receptor beta chains drawn from one sample of a study of T cell responses to AZD1222 COVID-19 vaccine. Here immunoSEQ multiplex PCR was the method, and the copy in TCRdb shows in-frame clones only, minus some. The sample includes about 130,000 clones, 87% of them seen just once. Specimen: peripheral blood, collected on day 0 of AZD1222 vaccination. The receptors originated from an adult in good health. Both conserved end residues are part of each CDR3. A D gene is named only where the DNA matches it firmly. Clone size is given for some rows only: seen once, a few or many times, or a class if the clone is expanded.

d_call | j_call | clone_size | v_call | cdr3_aa | cdr3_nt
- | TRBJ1-1 | - | TRBV19 | CASSIDPPGAWNTEAFF | TGTGCCAGTAGTATAGATCCCCCGGGGGCATGGAACACTGAAGCTTTCTTT
TRBD1 | TRBJ1-1 | - | TRBV6-5 | CASTLQGALNTEAFF | TGTGCCAGCACCTTACAGGGGGCTCTGAACACTGAAGCTTTCTTT
TRBD1 | TRBJ1-4 | - | TRBV7-3 | CASSPQQGAREEKLFF | TGTGCCAGCAGCCCACAACAGGGGGCGAGGGAGGAAAAACTGTTTTTT
- | TRBJ2-5 | - | TRBV3-1/TRBV3-2 | CASSQDWYSETQYF | TGTGCCAGCAGCCAAGACTGGTATTCGGAGACCCAGTACTTC
- | TRBJ2-5 | - | TRBV28 | CASSFVQETQYF | TGTGCCAGCAGTTTCGTCCAAGAGACCCAGTACTTC
TRBD2 | TRBJ2-7 | - | TRBV18 | CASSPTSGGSYEQYF | TGTGCCAGCTCACCAACCAGCGGGGGATCCTACGAGCAGTACTTC
- | TRBJ1-5 | few | TRBV19 | CASSIAGTLKSNQPQHF | TGTGCCAGTAGTATAGCTGGGACCCTCAAAAGCAATCAGCCCCAGCATTTT
- | TRBJ1-1 | - | TRBV28 | CASSPPTGEAFF | TGTGCCAGCAGTCCCCCCACGGGCGAAGCTTTCTTT
TRBD1 | TRBJ1-3 | - | TRBV18 | CASSPPNRGQEMNTIYF | TGTGCCAGCTCACCACCCAACAGGGGGCAGGAAATGAACACCATATATTTT
- | TRBJ2-3 | - | TRBV4-2 | CASSQARQSTDTQYF | TGTGCCAGCAGCCAAGCAAGACAGAGCACAGATACGCAGTATTTT
- | TRBJ1-5 | once | TRBV19 | CASFSPPGVVDQPQHF | TGTGCCAGTTTTTCCCCTCCCGGGGTTGTGGATCAGCCCCAGCATTTT
- | TRBJ2-2 | once | TRBV5-4 | CASSLTDTGELFF | TGTGCCAGCAGCTTGACGGACACCGGGGAGCTGTTTTTT
TRBD1 | TRBJ2-5 | - | TRBV24-1 | CATSDTQGVSETQYF | TGTGCCACCAGTGATACCCAGGGGGTATCAGAGACCCAGTACTTC
TRBD1 | TRBJ2-3 | - | TRBV7-8 | CASSLLGQDFTDTQYF | TGTGCCAGCAGCTTGCTCGGACAGGATTTCACAGATACGCAGTATTTT
- | TRBJ1-5 | - | TRBV19 | CASSPHHQPQHF | TGTGCCAGTAGTCCACACCATCAGCCCCAGCATTTT
TRBD1 | TRBJ1-3 | - | TRBV28 | CASSPGTGSGNTIYF | TGTGCCAGCAGTCCGGGGACAGGGTCTGGAAACACCATATATTTT
TRBD1 | TRBJ1-2 | few | TRBV12-3/TRBV12-4 | CASSPTGGWGYTF | TGTGCCAGCAGTCCGACAGGGGGCTGGGGCTACACCTTC
- | TRBJ1-5 | - | TRBV27 | CASRSRAPNQPQHF | TGTGCCAGCAGAAGCCGGGCCCCCAATCAGCCCCAGCATTTT
- | TRBJ2-1 | - | TRBV7-2 | CASFIGGHNEQFF | TGTGCCAGTTTTATTGGGGGCCACAATGAGCAGTTCTTC
- | TRBJ1-5 | once | TRBV24-1 | CATSDRDFMAQHF | TGTGCCACCAGTGACCGGGACTTCATGGCCCAGCATTTT
- | TRBJ2-7 | - | TRBV12-3/TRBV12-4 | CASRENDEQYF | TGTGCCAGCCGGGAGAACGACGAGCAGTACTTC
TRBD1 | TRBJ1-1 | - | TRBV19 | CASRSPGQGAGEAFF | TGTGCCAGTAGATCCCCGGGACAGGGAGCCGGAGAGGCTTTCTTT
- | TRBJ2-4 | - | TRBV4-1 | CASSQGLQTAKNIQYF | TGCGCCAGCAGCCAAGGACTGCAGACAGCCAAAAACATTCAGTACTTC
- | TRBJ2-7 | - | TRBV7-3 | CASSFDLGREQYF | TGTGCCAGCAGTTTCGACTTGGGCAGGGAGCAGTACTTC
- | TRBJ1-3 | - | TRBV5-5 | CASSLRDSGNTIYF | TGTGCCAGCAGCTTGAGGGACTCTGGAAACACCATATATTTT
- | TRBJ1-5 | - | TRBV28 | CASSLGAIDQPQHF | TGTGCCAGCAGTTTAGGGGCCATCGATCAGCCCCAGCATTTT
- | TRBJ2-7 | few | TRBV30 | CAWSVRKWRDSYSYEQYF | TGTGCCTGGAGTGTACGTAAGTGGAGGGACAGTTATTCCTACGAGCAGTACTTC
TRBD1 | TRBJ1-3 | few | TRBV9 | CASSVLIRDREAGNTIYF | TGTGCCAGCAGCGTCCTAATCCGGGACAGGGAGGCTGGAAACACCATATATTTT
- | TRBJ1-2 | - | TRBV28 | CASSLITTDLVGDF | TGTGCCAGCAGTCTGATTACTACCGATCTGGTGGGTGATTTC
- | TRBJ2-2 | - | TRBV5-4 | CASSLQGKGGELFF | TGTGCCAGCAGCTTGCAGGGAAAGGGCGGGGAGCTGTTTTTT
- | TRBJ1-4 | - | TRBV5-8 | CASSLGLADATNEKLFF | TGTGCCAGCAGTCTGGGGTTGGCGGACGCAACTAATGAAAAACTGTTTTTT
- | TRBJ2-7 | - | TRBV3-1/TRBV3-2 | CASSQAGSSYEQYF | TGTGCCAGCAGCCAAGCAGGCAGCTCCTACGAGCAGTACTTC
- | TRBJ2-2 | - | TRBV24-1 | CATSFGGNTGELFF | TGTGCCACCAGTTTCGGGGGGAACACCGGGGAGCTGTTTTTT
- | TRBJ2-7 | - | TRBV12-3/TRBV12-4 | CASSFREPYEQYF | TGTGCCAGCAGTTTTAGGGAACCCTACGAGCAGTACTTC
- | TRBJ2-1 | - | TRBV5-1 | CASSLDRTYNEQFF | TGCGCCAGCAGCTTGGATCGGACCTACAATGAGCAGTTCTTC
- | TRBJ2-7 | - | TRBV27 | CASSRGTSSYEQYF | TGTGCCAGCAGCCGAGGGACCTCCTCCTACGAGCAGTACTTC
- | TRBJ2-7 | - | TRBV7-8 | CASSLRGEQYF | TGTGCCAGCAGCTTACGAGGGGAGCAGTACTTC
TRBD2 | TRBJ2-3 | - | TRBV5-4 | CASSLTSGYTDTQYF | TGTGCCAGCAGCCTAACTAGCGGCTACACAGATACGCAGTATTTT
- | TRBJ1-2 | - | TRBV9 | CASSRDRNYGYTF | TGTGCCAGCAGCCGGGACCGTAACTATGGCTACACCTTC
- | TRBJ1-6 | - | TRBV2 | CASLGQALPLHF | TGTGCCAGTCTAGGTCAGGCTTTACCCCTCCACTTT
- | TRBJ1-6 | - | TRBV2 | CASSELRGPNSPLHF | TGTGCCAGCAGTGAATTGAGGGGCCCTAATTCACCCCTCCACTTT
- | TRBJ1-6 | - | TRBV7-3 | CASSFGTLNSPLHF | TGTGCCAGCAGCTTCGGGACCTTAAATTCACCCCTCCACTTT
- | TRBJ1-6 | - | TRBV19 | CASSLRQSSYNSPLHF | TGTGCCAGTAGCCTACGGCAGTCAAGCTATAATTCACCCCTCCACTTT
- | TRBJ1-3 | - | TRBV5-1 | CASSLGDSGNTIYF | TGCGCCAGCAGCTTGGGTGACTCTGGAAACACCATATATTTT
TRBD1 | TRBJ2-1 | - | TRBV19 | CASGQGWSYNEQFF | TGTGCCAGTGGACAGGGTTGGTCCTACAATGAGCAGTTCTTC
- | TRBJ2-7 | - | TRBV27 | CASSSTLSYEQYF | TGTGCCAGCAGTTCGACACTCTCGTACGAGCAGTACTTC
- | TRBJ1-5 | - | TRBV19 | CASSITPSANQPQHF | TGTGCCAGTAGTATAACCCCCTCGGCGAATCAGCCCCAGCATTTT
- | TRBJ2-7 | - | TRBV6-2/TRBV6-3 | CASSYSRGIPSYEQYF | TGTGCCAGCAGTTACTCGAGGGGGATTCCCTCCTACGAGCAGTACTTC
TRBD2 | TRBJ2-3 | - | TRBV4-1 | CASSQDRRLAGEDTQYF | TGCGCCAGCAGCCAAGATCGGAGACTAGCGGGGGAAGATACGCAGTATTTT
TRBD1 | TRBJ1-5 | - | TRBV10-3 | CAISPNPQGADQPQHF | TGTGCCATCAGTCCCAACCCACAGGGGGCCGATCAGCCCCAGCATTTT
TRBD1 | TRBJ1-2 | - | TRBV6-5 | CASSPTGADYGYTF | TGTGCCAGCAGTCCGACAGGGGCGGACTATGGCTACACCTTC
- | TRBJ1-5 | - | TRBV19 | CASKSSGTLNQPQHF | TGTGCCAGTAAATCCTCCGGGACCCTCAATCAGCCCCAGCATTTT
TRBD1 | TRBJ1-6 | few | TRBV30 | CAWSVQGVSPLHF | TGTGCCTGGAGTGTACAGGGGGTTTCACCCCTCCACTTT
- | TRBJ1-2 | - | TRBV20-1 | CSARARTGYTF | TGCAGTGCTAGGGCCAGGACAGGCTACACCTTC
- | TRBJ1-3 | - | TRBV7-9 | CATPRGGSSGNTIYF | TGTGCCACCCCCCGAGGAGGGTCCTCTGGAAACACCATATATTTT
- | TRBJ2-7 | - | TRBV14 | CASSQGIYSYEQYF | TGTGCCAGCAGCCAAGGGATCTACTCCTACGAGCAGTACTTC